This is a list of T cell receptor beta chains from one sample in a study of T-cell memory formation after mild COVID-19. TCRdb analysed the 5' RACE reads with MiXCR anew, one entry per CDR3 protein. Among around 440,000 distinct CDR3 sequences, 15% to 20% were seen once, and the ten largest hold over 9%. The sample was PBMCs or a T cell subset sorted from them (not recorded which). The source is an adult woman who had mild COVID-19 (a few samples of this study predate the infection). Cell type and time point are not known. The conserved cysteine and the conserved F or W are not part of the CDR3 here. Each record gives: J gene, D gene, V gene, clone size, CDR3 length, CDR3 protein. A D gene is named only where the DNA matches it firmly. Some rows have no size entry. The others give once, few or many, or a class for an expanded clone.

J gene: TRBJ2-1
D gene: .
V gene: TRBV9
clone size: .
CDR3 length: 13
CDR3 protein: ASSVDATEDNEQF

J gene: TRBJ2-1
D gene: TRBD2
V gene: TRBV12-3/TRBV12-4
clone size: .
CDR3 length: 12
CDR3 protein: ASRTSGIYNEQF

J gene: TRBJ2-7
D gene: .
V gene: TRBV6-6
clone size: .
CDR3 length: 12
CDR3 protein: ASSYRDRTYEQY

J gene: TRBJ2-1
D gene: TRBD1
V gene: TRBV5-1
clone size: many
CDR3 length: 13
CDR3 protein: ASSAPGQGNNEQF

J gene: TRBJ1-4
D gene: .
V gene: TRBV7-6
clone size: few
CDR3 length: 12
CDR3 protein: ASRPTELNEKLF

J gene: TRBJ2-6
D gene: TRBD2
V gene: TRBV7-9
clone size: few
CDR3 length: 16
CDR3 protein: ASSKPTSGSFGANVLT

J gene: TRBJ2-3
D gene: TRBD2
V gene: TRBV7-2
clone size: many
CDR3 length: 13
CDR3 protein: ASSPRTRLSDTQY

J gene: TRBJ2-7
D gene: TRBD2
V gene: TRBV7-9
clone size: .
CDR3 length: 15
CDR3 protein: ASSLAPLLAGGNEQY

J gene: TRBJ1-1
D gene: .
V gene: TRBV24-1
clone size: .
CDR3 length: 13
CDR3 protein: ATSDGTRPNTEAF

J gene: TRBJ1-2
D gene: .
V gene: TRBV20-1
clone size: .
CDR3 length: 12
CDR3 protein: SARVGRTEYGYT

J gene: TRBJ1-1
D gene: TRBD1
V gene: TRBV28
clone size: .
CDR3 length: 15
CDR3 protein: ASSPPGTGSGDTEAF

J gene: TRBJ2-4
D gene: TRBD2
V gene: TRBV24-1
clone size: .
CDR3 length: 13
CDR3 protein: ATSAAGVRGDIQY

J gene: TRBJ2-1
D gene: TRBD2
V gene: TRBV20-1
clone size: few
CDR3 length: 13
CDR3 protein: SAAETSHSDNEQF

J gene: TRBJ1-2
D gene: .
V gene: TRBV7-9
clone size: .
CDR3 length: 11
CDR3 protein: ASSLSGIYGYT

J gene: TRBJ2-1
D gene: .
V gene: TRBV5-1
clone size: .
CDR3 length: 14
CDR3 protein: ASSLERGQGPFEQF

J gene: TRBJ1-1
D gene: .
V gene: TRBV5-6
clone size: .
CDR3 length: 12
CDR3 protein: ASSLDQGKTEAF

J gene: TRBJ2-7
D gene: .
V gene: TRBV7-2
clone size: few
CDR3 length: 12
CDR3 protein: ASSLEGGAREQY

J gene: TRBJ1-2
D gene: .
V gene: TRBV7-2
clone size: few
CDR3 length: 11
CDR3 protein: ASSMTSLAGYT

J gene: TRBJ1-1
D gene: .
V gene: TRBV20-1
clone size: .
CDR3 length: 12
CDR3 protein: SAPRVQGITEAF

J gene: TRBJ2-7
D gene: TRBD2
V gene: TRBV5-4
clone size: .
CDR3 length: 16
CDR3 protein: ASTAEREVALRDPEQY

J gene: TRBJ2-7
D gene: .
V gene: TRBV7-7
clone size: few
CDR3 length: 12
CDR3 protein: ASSLDYLGGEQY

J gene: TRBJ1-5
D gene: TRBD1
V gene: TRBV10-2
clone size: many
CDR3 length: 16
CDR3 protein: ASSESTNRGRGNQPQH

J gene: TRBJ1-5
D gene: .
V gene: TRBV10-3
clone size: .
CDR3 length: 12
CDR3 protein: AISESWGNQPQH

J gene: TRBJ1-1
D gene: .
V gene: TRBV20-1
clone size: few
CDR3 length: 13
CDR3 protein: SALDSETLNTEAF

J gene: TRBJ2-3
D gene: .
V gene: TRBV7-2
clone size: few
CDR3 length: 13
CDR3 protein: ASSLLRGSTDTQY

J gene: TRBJ1-1
D gene: TRBD1
V gene: TRBV6-1
clone size: few
CDR3 length: 12
CDR3 protein: ASSEFAGGPEAF

J gene: TRBJ2-1
D gene: .
V gene: TRBV5-4
clone size: many
CDR3 length: 13
CDR3 protein: ASSFRNEGHNEQF

J gene: TRBJ2-3
D gene: TRBD2
V gene: TRBV7-2
clone size: .
CDR3 length: 14
CDR3 protein: ASSLAGRGATDTQY

J gene: TRBJ2-7
D gene: .
V gene: TRBV25-1
clone size: .
CDR3 length: 12
CDR3 protein: ASRQDDISYEQY

J gene: TRBJ1-2
D gene: .
V gene: TRBV20-1
clone size: few
CDR3 length: 10
CDR3 protein: SAMEEDYGYT

J gene: TRBJ2-7
D gene: .
V gene: TRBV12-3/TRBV12-4
clone size: many
CDR3 length: 12
CDR3 protein: ASSPFPQEGEQY

J gene: TRBJ2-7
D gene: TRBD1
V gene: TRBV30
clone size: .
CDR3 length: 12
CDR3 protein: AWEQGDGIYEQY

J gene: TRBJ2-6
D gene: .
V gene: TRBV7-3
clone size: few
CDR3 length: 17
CDR3 protein: ASSSPRDGALLGANVLT

J gene: TRBJ2-7
D gene: .
V gene: TRBV9
clone size: once
CDR3 length: 12
CDR3 protein: ASSKTGTSYEQY

J gene: TRBJ2-7
D gene: .
V gene: TRBV24-1
clone size: many
CDR3 length: 11
CDR3 protein: ATSSRVRDEQY

J gene: TRBJ2-1
D gene: TRBD1
V gene: TRBV7-3
clone size: few
CDR3 length: 13
CDR3 protein: ASSVTGTASNEQF

J gene: TRBJ1-3
D gene: .
V gene: TRBV3-1
clone size: .
CDR3 length: 14
CDR3 protein: ASSQDRGSRINTIY

J gene: TRBJ1-2
D gene: TRBD1
V gene: TRBV9
clone size: few
CDR3 length: 12
CDR3 protein: ASSVGNRGYGYT

J gene: TRBJ1-1
D gene: TRBD1
V gene: TRBV4-1
clone size: few
CDR3 length: 13
CDR3 protein: ASSQDFPGGTEAF

J gene: TRBJ1-1
D gene: TRBD1
V gene: TRBV5-1
clone size: .
CDR3 length: 14
CDR3 protein: ASSLEGVRRGTEAF

J gene: TRBJ2-7
D gene: .
V gene: TRBV21-1
clone size: few
CDR3 length: 14
CDR3 protein: ASSRGTVDSSYEQY

J gene: TRBJ1-2
D gene: .
V gene: TRBV20-1
clone size: many
CDR3 length: 12
CDR3 protein: SARVGQSNYGYT

J gene: TRBJ2-7
D gene: TRBD1
V gene: TRBV7-2
clone size: .
CDR3 length: 9
CDR3 protein: ASSQGAKQY

J gene: TRBJ2-3
D gene: TRBD2
V gene: TRBV4-3
clone size: many
CDR3 length: 14
CDR3 protein: ASSQLSGTSTDTQY

J gene: TRBJ2-2
D gene: TRBD2
V gene: TRBV25-1
clone size: .
CDR3 length: 14
CDR3 protein: ASRGLAGGPVGELF

J gene: TRBJ2-2
D gene: .
V gene: TRBV4-3
clone size: .
CDR3 length: 12
CDR3 protein: ASSHGPGRGELF

J gene: TRBJ2-6
D gene: TRBD2
V gene: TRBV6-5
clone size: few
CDR3 length: 17
CDR3 protein: ASSFQREGKSSGANVLT

J gene: TRBJ2-1
D gene: TRBD1
V gene: TRBV5-1
clone size: .
CDR3 length: 14
CDR3 protein: ASGQRQGTTRNEQF

J gene: TRBJ2-1
D gene: TRBD2
V gene: TRBV7-9
clone size: many
CDR3 length: 12
CDR3 protein: ASSGLAADNEQF

J gene: TRBJ2-5
D gene: TRBD2
V gene: TRBV15
clone size: .
CDR3 length: 14
CDR3 protein: ATSRDFGLGGETQY

J gene: TRBJ2-5
D gene: TRBD1
V gene: TRBV7-8
clone size: .
CDR3 length: 13
CDR3 protein: ASSSRTGVGETQY

J gene: TRBJ1-3
D gene: .
V gene: TRBV3-1
clone size: few
CDR3 length: 12
CDR3 protein: ASRQMGIGNTIY

J gene: TRBJ1-2
D gene: .
V gene: TRBV7-9
clone size: few
CDR3 length: 10
CDR3 protein: ASSPGTRGYT

J gene: TRBJ1-5
D gene: .
V gene: TRBV11-3
clone size: .
CDR3 length: 15
CDR3 protein: ASSSQQGGDSNQPQH

J gene: TRBJ2-7
D gene: TRBD2
V gene: TRBV7-2
clone size: few
CDR3 length: 14
CDR3 protein: ASSPGTSGGAYEQY